The source of this TCR beta chain is a study of Graves' ophthalmopathy and Graves' hyperthyroidism. The germline V and J ends were trimmed by 3 bases and 7 bases, with 13 bases remaining between them. This CDR3 contains 14 residues. Scientists amplified the TCR beta CDR3 regions from RNA transcripts. HTBI primers were used in a first-round RT-PCR, which preceded a second-round multiplex PCR. TCRdb itself ran the multiplex PCR reads through MiXCR, one entry per CDR3 protein. The repertoire includes about 370,000 distinct CDR3 sequences, about a sixth of them detected once, and 2.4% sits in the top ten.

This TCR was sampled from an adult woman with stable Graves' hyperthyroidism. Sequencing was performed on peripheral blood. V is TRBV12-3 or TRBV12-4 and J is TRBJ1-5; the D is unclear. CDR3 loop: CASSFQVGPQPQHF. DNA of the CDR3: TGTGCCAGCAGTTTTCAAGTAGGTCCACAGCCCCAGCATTTT.